The sample holds a few counts of the clone carrying this TCR beta chain. This entry is derived from a study of T-cell reconstitution after alpha-beta-depleted transplantation in children. CDR1 is SGHKS, CDR2 YYEKEE, per germline (reference sequence). Trimming cost V 4 bases and J 0 bases; bases outside gene matches: 10. CDR3 length: 18 amino acids. Molecular barcoding with unique molecular identifiers was used for the TCRbeta library. Via MiXCR, TCRdb re-called the PCR reads, giving one row per CDR3 protein. This sample has hundreds of thousands of distinct CDR3 sequences, with approximately 13% found just once.

The TCR originated in a male patient younger than 18 who had a stem cell transplant for acute myeloid leukemia, so the T cells may come from the graft donor. V and J are TRBV5-5 and TRBJ2-4, with 10 bases identical to TRBD1. The material sequenced was PBMCs, mostly from graft donor cells, taken 360 days after TCRalphabeta/CD19-depleted stem cell transplant. CDR3 nucleotide sequence: TGTGCCAGCAGCACGCGGGACAGGGGTCGTTTAGCCAAAAACATTCAGTACTTC. This gives the protein CASSTRDRGRLAKNIQYF.